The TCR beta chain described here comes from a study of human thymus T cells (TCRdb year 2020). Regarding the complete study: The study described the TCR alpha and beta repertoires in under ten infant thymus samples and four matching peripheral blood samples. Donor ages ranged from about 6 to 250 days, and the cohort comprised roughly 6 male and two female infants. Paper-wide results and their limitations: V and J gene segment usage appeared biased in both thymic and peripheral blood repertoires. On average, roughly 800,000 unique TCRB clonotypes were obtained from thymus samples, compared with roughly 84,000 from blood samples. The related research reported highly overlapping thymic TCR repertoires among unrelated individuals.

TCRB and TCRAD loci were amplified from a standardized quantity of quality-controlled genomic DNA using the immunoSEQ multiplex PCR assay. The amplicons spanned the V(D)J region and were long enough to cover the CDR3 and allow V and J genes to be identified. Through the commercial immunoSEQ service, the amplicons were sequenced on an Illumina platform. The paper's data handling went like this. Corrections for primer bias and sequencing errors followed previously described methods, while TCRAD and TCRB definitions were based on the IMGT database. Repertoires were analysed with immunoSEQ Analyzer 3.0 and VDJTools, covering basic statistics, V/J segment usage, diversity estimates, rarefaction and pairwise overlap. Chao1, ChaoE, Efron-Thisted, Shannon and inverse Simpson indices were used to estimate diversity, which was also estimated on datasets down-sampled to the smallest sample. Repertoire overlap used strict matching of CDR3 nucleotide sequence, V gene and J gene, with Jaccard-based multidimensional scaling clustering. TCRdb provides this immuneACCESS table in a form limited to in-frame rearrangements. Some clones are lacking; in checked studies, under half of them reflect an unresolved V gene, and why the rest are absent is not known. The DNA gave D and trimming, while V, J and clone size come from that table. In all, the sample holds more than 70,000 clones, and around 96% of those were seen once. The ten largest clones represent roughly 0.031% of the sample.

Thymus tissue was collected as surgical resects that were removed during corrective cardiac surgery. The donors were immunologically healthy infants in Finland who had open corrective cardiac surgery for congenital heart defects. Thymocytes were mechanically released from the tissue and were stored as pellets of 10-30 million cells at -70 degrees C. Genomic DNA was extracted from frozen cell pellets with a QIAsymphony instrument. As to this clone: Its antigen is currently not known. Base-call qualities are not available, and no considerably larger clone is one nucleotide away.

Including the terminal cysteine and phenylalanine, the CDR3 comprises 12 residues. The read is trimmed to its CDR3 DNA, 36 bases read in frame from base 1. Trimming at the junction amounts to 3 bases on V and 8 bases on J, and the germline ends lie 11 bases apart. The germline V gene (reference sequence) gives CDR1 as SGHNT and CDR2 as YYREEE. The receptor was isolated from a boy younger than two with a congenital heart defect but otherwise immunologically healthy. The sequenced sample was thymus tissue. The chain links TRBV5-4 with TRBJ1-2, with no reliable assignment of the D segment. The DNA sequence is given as TGTGCCAGCAGCTGTCCAGGCCGCGGCTACACCTTC. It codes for CASSCPGRGYTF.